This TCR beta chain was sequenced for a study of OX40 agonist ivuxolimab in advanced cancers. About the study: An agonistic anti-OX40 (CD134) antibody, ivuxolimab, was used to treat the patients.

Study outcomes and limitations: At 0.1-3.0 mg/kg, partial responders had clonal expansion among the lowest observed.

The V gene lost 8 bases and the J gene lost 1 base, with 5 bases spanning the gap. CDR3 length equals 12 residues. The V gene's germline CDR1 is SGHTA and CDR2 FQGTGA. Peripheral blood came from all dose cohorts at three timepoints. About this clone itself: Its antigen is undetermined.

Clones were read by immunoSEQ multiplex PCR, and TCRdb kept only the in-frame ones, dropping some. The sample has tens of thousands of clones, 80% to 85% seen once. The material was CD4+ or CD8+ T cells sorted from blood, obtained in a trial of the OX40 agonist ivuxolimab. The chain is built from TRBV7-3 and TRBJ2-2; D is ambiguous. The source is an adult with an advanced solid tumor such as melanoma, head and neck, liver or kidney cancer. In DNA form, the CDR3 reads TGTGCCAGCGCAGAGAACACCGGGGAGCTGTTTTTT. This codes for CASAENTGELFF.